This T cell receptor (beta chain) was recovered during a study of blood T cells in healthy people across ages. A second PCR, run for about 7 to 11 cycles, used a sample-barcoded 5' primer plus a J-beta primer mix. A single record per CDR3 protein comes from TCRdb applying MiXCR to the 5' RACE reads. The repertoire holds about 560,000 distinct CDR3 sequences, with 25% to 35% as singletons. Findings and caveats of the study: Not knowing donor CMV status may have confounded expanded clonotype changes.

With respect to this clonotype: Its antigen is as yet unknown.

CDR3 length: 11 amino acids. V was pared by 8 bases and J by 5 bases, with 7 bases between. Germline CDR1 reads LNHNV; CDR2 reads YYDKDF (reference sequence). The sample was also linked to a second study, of T cells of mothers and their children.

The gene calls are TRBV15 and TRBJ1-3, with unresolved D. Sequencing used blood. The clonotype comes from a boy between 2 and 10 years old in good health. CDR3: CATGRRNTIYF. In DNA, the CDR3 is TGTGCCACCGGACGAAGAAACACCATATATTTT.